These 7 T cell receptor beta chains came from one sample sequenced in a study of blood T cell repertoires in COVID-19. Sequencing used immunoSEQ multiplex PCR; TCRdb keeps in-frame clones, though not all of them. The sample records 150,000 to 200,000 clones, about 85% being singletons. The sequenced sample was peripheral blood. All receptors come from a man between 60 and 70 years old who had recovered from COVID-19.

This chain connects TRBV27 to TRBJ1-6; 7 nucleotides align to TRBD1. Germline V gene sequence: CDR1 MNHEY, CDR2 SMNVEV (reference sequence). Losses at the gene ends were 6 bases for V and 2 bases for J; bases not matched to a gene: 7. This CDR3 has 16 residues. The CDR3 DNA follows: TGTGCCAGCAGATTCCGACAGGGCACCTATAATTCACCCCTCCACTTT. The encoded protein is CASRFRQGTYNSPLHF.

The rearrangement links TRBV5-4 to TRBJ2-2, with D possibly TRBD1 on 6 matching bases. The CDR3 totals 14 residues. Per germline, CDR1 SGHNT and CDR2 YYREEE (reference sequence). V lost 5 bases and J 6 bases, leaving 14 bases between the germline ends. DNA of the CDR3: TGTGCCAGCAGTCTACAGGGCGGGTCCGGGGAGCTGTTTTTT. Encoded protein: CASSLQGGSGELFF.

V and J are TRBV6-5 and TRBJ1-1, with a tentative D call TRBD1 (6 bases). The CDR3 is 13 residues long. The V gene's germline CDR1 is MNHEY and CDR2 SVGAGI. With 7 bases removed from V and 1 base from J, the gap between germline ends came to 10 bases. CDR3 residues: CASTEQGNTEAFF. CDR3 nucleotide sequence: TGTGCCAGCACCGAACAGGGGAACACTGAAGCTTTCTTT.

The chain combines TRBV10-3 with TRBJ1-5; D unresolved. V was trimmed by 2 bases and J by 4 bases, leaving 9 bases between them. This CDR3 has 14 residues. Germline V gene data show CDR1 as ENHRY and CDR2 as SYGVKD. The CDR3 DNA is TGTGCCATCAGTGAGGGTCTAGAGAATCAGCCCCAGCATTTT. This codes for CAISEGLENQPQHF.

The J gene is TRBJ2-2, the V gene TRBV2; 13 bases map to TRBD2. Looked up from germline, CDR1 is SNHLY and CDR2 is FYNNEI. The length of the CDR3 is 16 residues. V trimming: 4 bases; J trimming: 4 bases; junction bases outside the gene matches: 3. The chain's CDR3 is CASSGLAGGVTGELFF. In DNA form, the CDR3 reads TGTGCCAGCAGTGGACTAGCGGGGGGCGTCACCGGGGAGCTGTTTTTT. Full variable domain (rest looked up from reference TRBV2 and TRBJ2-2): EPEVTQTPSHQVTQMGQEVILRCVPISNHLYFYWYRQILGQKVEFLVSFYNNEISEKSEIFDDQFSVERPDGSNFTLKIRSTKLEDSAMYFCASSGLAGGVTGELFFGEGSRLTVL.

The V gene is TRBV19, the J gene TRBJ2-7, with a tentative D call TRBD2 (6 bases). Trimming cost V 7 bases and J 3 bases, with 19 bases left between them. This CDR3 has 15 amino acids. Per the germline V gene, CDR1 is LNHDA and CDR2 is SQIVND (reference sequence). CDR3 protein: CASTPANRAGYEQYF. The CDR3 nucleotides are TGTGCCAGTACCCCGGCGAACAGAGCGGGCTACGAGCAGTACTTC.

This chain connects TRBV19 to TRBJ1-2; TRBD1 matches at 7 bases. With V trimmed by 4 bases and J by 3 bases, 8 bases remained unmatched. CDR1 is LNHDA and CDR2 is SQIVND in the germline V gene (reference sequence). The CDR3 extends over 15 amino acids. The CDR3 region is CASSTSGTDYYGYTF. The DNA for the CDR3 is TGTGCCAGTAGTACCTCCGGGACAGATTACTATGGCTACACCTTC.